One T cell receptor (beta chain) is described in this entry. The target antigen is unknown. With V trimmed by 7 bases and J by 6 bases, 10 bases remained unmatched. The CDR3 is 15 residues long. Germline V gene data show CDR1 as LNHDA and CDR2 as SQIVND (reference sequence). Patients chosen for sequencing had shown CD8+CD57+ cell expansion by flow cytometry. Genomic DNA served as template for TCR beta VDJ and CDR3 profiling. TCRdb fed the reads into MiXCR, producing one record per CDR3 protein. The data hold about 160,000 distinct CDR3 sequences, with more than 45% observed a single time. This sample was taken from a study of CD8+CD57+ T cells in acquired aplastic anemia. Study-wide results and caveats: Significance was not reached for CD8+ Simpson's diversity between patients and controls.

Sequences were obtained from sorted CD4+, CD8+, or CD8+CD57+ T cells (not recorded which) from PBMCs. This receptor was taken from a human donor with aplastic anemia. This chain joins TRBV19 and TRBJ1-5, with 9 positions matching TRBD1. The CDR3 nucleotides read TGTGCCAGTACCCCCGGCACAGGGGGCATTCAGCCCCAGCATTTT. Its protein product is CASTPGTGGIQPQHF.